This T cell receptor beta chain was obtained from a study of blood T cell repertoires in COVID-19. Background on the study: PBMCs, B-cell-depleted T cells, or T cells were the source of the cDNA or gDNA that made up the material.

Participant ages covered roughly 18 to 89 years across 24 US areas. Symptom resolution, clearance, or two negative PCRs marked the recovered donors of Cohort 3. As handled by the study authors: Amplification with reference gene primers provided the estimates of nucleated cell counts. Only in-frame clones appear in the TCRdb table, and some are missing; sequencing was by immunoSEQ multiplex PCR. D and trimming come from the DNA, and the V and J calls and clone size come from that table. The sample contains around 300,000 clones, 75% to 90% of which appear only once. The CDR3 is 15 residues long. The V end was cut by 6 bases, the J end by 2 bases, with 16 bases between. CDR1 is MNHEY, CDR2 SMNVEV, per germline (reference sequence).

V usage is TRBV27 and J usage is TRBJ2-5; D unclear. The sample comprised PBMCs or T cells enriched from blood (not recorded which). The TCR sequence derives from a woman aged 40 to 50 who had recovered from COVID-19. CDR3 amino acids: CASSSSRNLQETQYF. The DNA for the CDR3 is TGTGCCAGCAGCTCATCGCGAAACTTACAAGAGACCCAGTACTTC.